The rows below give T cell receptor beta chains drawn from one sample of a study of T cells in Graves' hyperthyroidism and ophthalmopathy. TCRdb re-derived calls from the multiplex PCR reads in MiXCR, one entry per CDR3 protein. The sample has hundreds of thousands of distinct CDR3 sequences, roughly 22% seen once. The sequencing input was blood. The receptors were gathered from a man in his thirties or forties with Graves' ophthalmopathy. The CDR3 runs from the conserved cysteine through the conserved F or W. D genes are given only for firm matches. Clone size, where shown, is once, few, many, or a class for clones that have expanded.

d_gene: TRBD1; j_gene: TRBJ1-2; v_gene: TRBV15; abundance: many; CDR3aa: CATSSKQGAAYGYTF; CDR3nt: TGTGCCACCAGCAGTAAGCAGGGGGCTGCCTATGGCTACACCTTC
d_gene: TRBD1; j_gene: TRBJ1-1; v_gene: TRBV6-1; abundance: many; CDR3aa: CASSFLQGGRGVEAFF; CDR3nt: TGTGCCAGCAGTTTCCTCCAGGGGGGCCGTGGGGTTGAAGCTTTCTTT
d_gene: .; j_gene: TRBJ2-6; v_gene: TRBV3-1; abundance: many; CDR3aa: CASRPQGAGANVLTF; CDR3nt: TGTGCCAGCAGACCCCAGGGTGCTGGGGCCAACGTCCTGACTTTC
d_gene: .; j_gene: TRBJ2-5; v_gene: TRBV11-3; abundance: many; CDR3aa: CASSYTQETQYF; CDR3nt: TGTGCCAGCAGCTATACCCAAGAGACCCAGTACTTC
d_gene: .; j_gene: TRBJ2-7; v_gene: TRBV11-2; abundance: many; CDR3aa: CASSLPGLSYEQYF; CDR3nt: TGTGCCAGCAGCTTACCGGGACTTTCCTACGAGCAGTACTTC
d_gene: .; j_gene: TRBJ1-2; v_gene: TRBV20-1; abundance: few; CDR3aa: CSASWGGHGYTF; CDR3nt: TGCAGTGCTAGTTGGGGGGGGCATGGCTACACCTTC
d_gene: .; j_gene: TRBJ2-5; v_gene: TRBV2; abundance: many; CDR3aa: CASSVWVDQETQYF; CDR3nt: TGTGCCAGCAGTGTCTGGGTGGATCAAGAGACCCAGTACTTC
d_gene: TRBD2; j_gene: TRBJ2-7; v_gene: TRBV9; abundance: .; CDR3aa: CASSSSGGRDEQYF; CDR3nt: TGTGCCAGCAGCTCCAGCGGAGGGAGGGACGAGCAGTACTTC
d_gene: .; j_gene: TRBJ1-5; v_gene: TRBV11-2; abundance: many; CDR3aa: CASSRGRAVDYLYSNQPQHF; CDR3nt: TGTGCCAGCAGCCGTGGCCGGGCCGTCGACTATTTGTATAGCAATCAGCCCCAGCATTTT
d_gene: TRBD1; j_gene: TRBJ2-4; v_gene: TRBV12-3/TRBV12-4; abundance: .; CDR3aa: CASSPRTGWDIQYF; CDR3nt: TGTGCCAGCAGCCCCAGGACAGGGTGGGACATTCAGTACTTC
d_gene: .; j_gene: TRBJ2-7; v_gene: TRBV11-1; abundance: many; CDR3aa: CASSLVSAYEQYF; CDR3nt: TGTGCCAGCAGCTTGGTCAGTGCCTACGAGCAGTACTTC
d_gene: TRBD1; j_gene: TRBJ1-1; v_gene: TRBV20-1; abundance: few; CDR3aa: CSAPRGGTEEAFF; CDR3nt: TGCAGTGCTCCCAGGGGCGGGACAGAGGAAGCTTTCTTT
d_gene: .; j_gene: TRBJ1-1; v_gene: TRBV11-2; abundance: many; CDR3aa: CASSLGGGGNTEAFF; CDR3nt: TGTGCCAGCAGCTTAGGTGGCGGTGGGAACACTGAAGCTTTCTTT
d_gene: .; j_gene: TRBJ1-6; v_gene: TRBV9; abundance: .; CDR3aa: CASSEAGGGRPSPLHF; CDR3nt: TGTGCCAGCAGCGAAGCAGGAGGGGGGAGACCCTCACCCCTCCACTTT
d_gene: TRBD2; j_gene: TRBJ2-1; v_gene: TRBV12-3/TRBV12-4; abundance: .; CDR3aa: CASSRTSGRGWQFF; CDR3nt: TGTGCCAGCAGTCGGACTAGCGGGAGAGGTTGGCAGTTCTTC
d_gene: .; j_gene: TRBJ2-7; v_gene: TRBV5-5; abundance: .; CDR3aa: CASSVHDYEQYF; CDR3nt: TGTGCCAGCAGCGTTCATGATTACGAGCAGTACTTC
d_gene: .; j_gene: TRBJ2-1; v_gene: TRBV4-1; abundance: many; CDR3aa: CASSQDGGTYNEQFF; CDR3nt: TGCGCCAGCAGCCAAGATGGGGGTACCTACAATGAGCAGTTCTTC
d_gene: .; j_gene: TRBJ1-2; v_gene: TRBV27; abundance: .; CDR3aa: CASSSKGINYGYTF; CDR3nt: TGTGCCAGCAGTTCAAAGGGGATTAACTATGGCTACACCTTC
d_gene: .; j_gene: TRBJ2-5; v_gene: TRBV28; abundance: many; CDR3aa: CASSGTGGLETQYF; CDR3nt: TGTGCCAGCAGTGGGACGGGCGGGCTAGAGACCCAGTACTTC
d_gene: TRBD2; j_gene: TRBJ2-3; v_gene: TRBV7-8; abundance: many; CDR3aa: CASSSSGTSGSRDTQYF; CDR3nt: TGTGCCAGCAGCTCCTCCGGGACTAGCGGGAGTAGGGATACGCAGTATTTT
d_gene: .; j_gene: TRBJ1-2; v_gene: TRBV5-1; abundance: .; CDR3aa: CASSLSWGRSYGYTF; CDR3nt: TGCGCCAGCAGCTTGTCCTGGGGCCGGTCCTATGGCTACACCTTC
d_gene: TRBD1; j_gene: TRBJ2-1; v_gene: TRBV24-1; abundance: .; CDR3aa: CATSDGQGRNEQFF; CDR3nt: TGTGCCACCAGTGATGGACAGGGGCGGAATGAGCAGTTCTTC
d_gene: TRBD2; j_gene: TRBJ2-7; v_gene: TRBV27; abundance: few; CDR3aa: CASKLGGGSAYEQYF; CDR3nt: TGTGCCAGCAAGCTGGGGGGGGGGTCTGCCTACGAGCAGTACTTC
d_gene: TRBD2; j_gene: TRBJ2-7; v_gene: TRBV11-2; abundance: many; CDR3aa: CASSLGAGTIAEQYF; CDR3nt: TGTGCCAGCAGCTTAGGAGCAGGGACTATCGCCGAGCAGTACTTC
d_gene: .; j_gene: TRBJ1-2; v_gene: TRBV12-3/TRBV12-4; abundance: .; CDR3aa: CASSFRGIGYTF; CDR3nt: TGTGCCAGCAGTTTCAGGGGAATTGGCTACACCTTC
d_gene: .; j_gene: TRBJ1-5; v_gene: TRBV28; abundance: .; CDR3aa: CASTSELYQPQHF; CDR3nt: TGTGCCAGCACCTCGGAGCTCTATCAGCCCCAGCATTTT
d_gene: TRBD1; j_gene: TRBJ1-6; v_gene: TRBV12-3/TRBV12-4; abundance: many; CDR3aa: CASSSGTGSSPLHF; CDR3nt: TGTGCCAGCAGCTCCGGGACAGGGTCTTCACCCCTCCACTTT
d_gene: .; j_gene: TRBJ2-5; v_gene: TRBV28; abundance: .; CDR3aa: CASSSSRARPHF; CDR3nt: TGTGCCAGCAGTTCGAGTAGGGCCCGACCCCACTTC
d_gene: .; j_gene: TRBJ2-7; v_gene: TRBV18; abundance: many; CDR3aa: CASSTGYEQYF; CDR3nt: TGTGCCAGCTCAACCGGTTACGAGCAGTACTTC
d_gene: .; j_gene: TRBJ2-6; v_gene: TRBV6-1; abundance: .; CDR3aa: CASRPGQHTGANVLTF; CDR3nt: TGTGCCAGCAGACCGGGACAACATACAGGGGCCAACGTCCTGACTTTC
d_gene: .; j_gene: TRBJ2-7; v_gene: TRBV10-3; abundance: .; CDR3aa: CAISDLDEQYF; CDR3nt: TGTGCCATCAGTGATTTGGACGAGCAGTACTTC
d_gene: TRBD2; j_gene: TRBJ2-1; v_gene: TRBV5-1; abundance: few; CDR3aa: CASSLGPSGDYNEQFF; CDR3nt: TGCGCCAGCAGCTTGGGGCCTAGCGGGGATTACAATGAGCAGTTCTTC
d_gene: TRBD1; j_gene: TRBJ1-2; v_gene: TRBV7-2; abundance: many; CDR3aa: CASSLGGQGTDYGYTF; CDR3nt: TGTGCCAGCAGCTTAGGCGGACAGGGTACGGACTATGGCTACACCTTC
d_gene: TRBD1; j_gene: TRBJ2-2; v_gene: TRBV18; abundance: .; CDR3aa: CASSPLTGADTGELFF; CDR3nt: TGTGCCAGCTCACCCCTGACAGGGGCGGACACCGGGGAGCTGTTTTTT
d_gene: .; j_gene: TRBJ2-6; v_gene: TRBV30; abundance: few; CDR3aa: CAWTVAPSGANVLTF; CDR3nt: TGTGCCTGGACCGTTGCCCCCTCTGGGGCCAACGTCCTGACTTTC
d_gene: .; j_gene: TRBJ2-3; v_gene: TRBV4-2; abundance: .; CDR3aa: CASSQWTGTDTQYF; CDR3nt: TGTGCCAGCAGCCAGTGGACTGGCACAGATACGCAGTATTTT
d_gene: .; j_gene: TRBJ2-3; v_gene: TRBV7-3; abundance: .; CDR3aa: CASSRTGTILDTQYF; CDR3nt: TGTGCCAGCAGCCGCACCGGGACAATTCTAGATACGCAGTATTTT
d_gene: .; j_gene: TRBJ2-2; v_gene: TRBV6-1; abundance: .; CDR3aa: CASSPRGRVTTGELFF; CDR3nt: TGTGCCAGCAGCCCCCGAGGCAGGGTGACGACCGGGGAGCTGTTTTTT
d_gene: TRBD1; j_gene: TRBJ1-1; v_gene: TRBV12-5; abundance: .; CDR3aa: CASGSGQGQNTEAFF; CDR3nt: TGTGCTAGTGGTTCAGGACAGGGTCAGAACACTGAAGCTTTCTTT
d_gene: TRBD1; j_gene: TRBJ2-1; v_gene: TRBV9; abundance: .; CDR3aa: CASSERDRGSYNEQFF; CDR3nt: TGTGCCAGCAGCGAGAGGGACAGGGGATCCTACAATGAGCAGTTCTTC
d_gene: .; j_gene: TRBJ2-5; v_gene: TRBV20-1; abundance: .; CDR3aa: CSARQVSETQYF; CDR3nt: TGCAGTGCTAGACAGGTCTCGGAGACCCAGTACTTC
d_gene: .; j_gene: TRBJ2-5; v_gene: TRBV11-1; abundance: .; CDR3aa: CASSPSWTLGETQYF; CDR3nt: TGTGCCAGCAGCCCTTCCTGGACACTAGGGGAGACCCAGTACTTC
d_gene: .; j_gene: TRBJ2-3; v_gene: TRBV3-1; abundance: many; CDR3aa: CASSQGRSSTDTQYF; CDR3nt: TGTGCCAGCAGCCAAGGGCGGAGTAGCACAGATACGCAGTATTTT
d_gene: .; j_gene: TRBJ2-5; v_gene: TRBV19; abundance: .; CDR3aa: CASSIEGSRETQYF; CDR3nt: TGTGCCAGTAGTATAGAAGGCAGCCGGGAGACCCAGTACTTC
d_gene: TRBD2; j_gene: TRBJ2-1; v_gene: TRBV6-1; abundance: .; CDR3aa: CASLRTSGSVDERFF; CDR3nt: TGTGCCAGCCTTAGGACTAGCGGGAGCGTGGATGAGCGGTTCTTC
d_gene: TRBD2; j_gene: TRBJ2-7; v_gene: TRBV12-5; abundance: few; CDR3aa: CASGLAGRGEQYF; CDR3nt: TGTGCTAGTGGTTTGGCAGGGAGGGGCGAGCAGTACTTC